This T cell receptor (beta chain) was obtained from a study of cytomegalovirus exposure and HLA in healthy donors. CDR3 length: 20 amino acids. Trimming took off 0 bases at V and 1 base at J, with 24 bases between the two ends. Germline lookup yields CDR1 SGHTA and CDR2 FQGTGA. Primers for the PCR totalled 60 Vbeta and 13 Jbeta. The data were produced by immunoSEQ multiplex PCR, yet TCRdb's version contains in-frame clones alone and is incomplete. The sample contains roughly 100,000 clones, 60% to 85% of which appear only once. The TCR comes from a female donor in good health and CMV-seropositive. The V call is TRBV7-3, the J call TRBJ1-1, with D perhaps matching TRBD1 (6 bases). The sequenced material came from PBMCs. CDR3 in DNA: TGTGCCAGCAGCTTAACTTGGGTAGACAGGTACCCTACGGGGAACACTGAAGCTTTCTTT. Translated, it gives CASSLTWVDRYPTGNTEAFF.